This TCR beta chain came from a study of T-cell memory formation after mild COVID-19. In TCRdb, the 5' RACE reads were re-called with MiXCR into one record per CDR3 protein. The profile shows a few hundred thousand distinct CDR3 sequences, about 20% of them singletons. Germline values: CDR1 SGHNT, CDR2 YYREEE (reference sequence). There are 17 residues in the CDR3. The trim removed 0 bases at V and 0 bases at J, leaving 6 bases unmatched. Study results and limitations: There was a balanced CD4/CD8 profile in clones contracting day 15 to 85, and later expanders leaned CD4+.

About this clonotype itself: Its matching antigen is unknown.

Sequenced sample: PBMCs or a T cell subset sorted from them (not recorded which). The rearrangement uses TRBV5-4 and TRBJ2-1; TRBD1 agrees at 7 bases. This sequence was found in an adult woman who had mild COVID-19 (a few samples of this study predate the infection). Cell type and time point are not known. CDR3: CASSLGGGLTSYNEQFF. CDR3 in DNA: TGTGCCAGCAGCTTGGGAGGGGGCCTTACCTCCTACAATGAGCAGTTCTTC.